This T cell receptor (beta chain) was identified in a study of monozygotic twins with inflammatory bowel disease. Findings and caveats of the study: IBD patients had lower TCRbeta diversity (inverse Simpson) than healthy co-twins.

This CDR3 has 16 amino acids. CDR1 and CDR2 from the germline V gene are MNHEY and SVGAGI. A note on this clonotype: The antigen is not known.

Eight separate reactions for every sample produced the cDNA. The cDNA of both the TCRalpha and TCRbeta chains was subjected to two nested PCRs of around 16 and 10 cycles. TCRdb reprocessed the 5' RACE reads; each CDR3 protein has one entry and no DNA is given. Its table lists about 380,000 distinct CDR3 sequences. The total RNA came straight from whole blood, and T cells were not sorted beforehand. The sample consisted of blood. The chain is built from TRBV6-5 and TRBJ2-2; with no DNA, the TCRdb D assignment of TRBD1 cannot be verified. The receptor was derived from a human donor with ulcerative colitis or Crohn's disease, or a healthy co-twin of an affected twin (not recorded which). The CDR3 reads CASSYSYREITGELFF.